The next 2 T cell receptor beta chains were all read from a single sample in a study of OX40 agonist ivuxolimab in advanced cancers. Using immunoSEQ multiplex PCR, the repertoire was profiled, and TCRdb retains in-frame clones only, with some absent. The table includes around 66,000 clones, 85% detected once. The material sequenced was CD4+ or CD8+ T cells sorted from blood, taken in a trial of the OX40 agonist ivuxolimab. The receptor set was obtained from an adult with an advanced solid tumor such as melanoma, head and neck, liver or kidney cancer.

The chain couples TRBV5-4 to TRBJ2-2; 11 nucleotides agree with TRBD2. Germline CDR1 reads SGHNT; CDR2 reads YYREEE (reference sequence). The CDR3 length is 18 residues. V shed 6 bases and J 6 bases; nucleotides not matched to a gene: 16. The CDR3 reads CASTMGLAGGIGAGELFF. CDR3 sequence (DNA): TGTGCCAGCACCATGGGGCTAGCGGGAGGAATCGGGGCCGGGGAGCTGTTTTTT.

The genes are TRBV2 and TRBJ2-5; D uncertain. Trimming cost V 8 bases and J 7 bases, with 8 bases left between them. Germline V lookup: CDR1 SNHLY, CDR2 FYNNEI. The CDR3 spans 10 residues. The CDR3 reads CASSRGTQYF. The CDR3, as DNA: TGTGCCAGCTCTCGCGGGACCCAGTACTTC.